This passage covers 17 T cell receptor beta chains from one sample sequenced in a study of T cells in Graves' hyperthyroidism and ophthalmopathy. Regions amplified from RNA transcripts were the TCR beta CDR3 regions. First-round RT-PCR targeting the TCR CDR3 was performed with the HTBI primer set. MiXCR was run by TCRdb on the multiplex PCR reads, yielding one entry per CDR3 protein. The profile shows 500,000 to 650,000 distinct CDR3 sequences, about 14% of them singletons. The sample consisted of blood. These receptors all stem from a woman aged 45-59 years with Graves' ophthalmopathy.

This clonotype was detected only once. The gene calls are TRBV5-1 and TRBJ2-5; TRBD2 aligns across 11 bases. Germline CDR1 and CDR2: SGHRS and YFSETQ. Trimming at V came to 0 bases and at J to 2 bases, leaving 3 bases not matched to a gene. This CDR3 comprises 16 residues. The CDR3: CASSLGLAGIQETQYF. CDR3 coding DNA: TGCGCCAGCAGCTTGGGACTAGCGGGAATTCAAGAGACCCAGTACTTC.

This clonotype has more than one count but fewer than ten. The CDR3 DNA follows: TGCAGCGTTGTGGGGGGACTTACTAGCGCCTACAATGAGCAGTTCTTC. It specifies CSVVGGLTSAYNEQFF. The chain employs TRBV29-1 and TRBJ2-1; 7 bases align to TRBD2. CDR1 and CDR2 from the germline V gene are SQVTM and ANQGSEA. The junction had 11 bases not matched to a gene; V was cut back by 4 bases and J by 2 bases. The CDR3 sequence is 16 residues long.

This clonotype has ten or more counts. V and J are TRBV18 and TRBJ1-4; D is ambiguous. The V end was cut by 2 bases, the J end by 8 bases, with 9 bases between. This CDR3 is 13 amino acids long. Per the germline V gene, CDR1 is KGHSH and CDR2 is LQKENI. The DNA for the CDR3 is TGTGCCAGCTCACCAGGGCAAGGAGAAAAACTGTTTTTT. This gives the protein CASSPGQGEKLFF.

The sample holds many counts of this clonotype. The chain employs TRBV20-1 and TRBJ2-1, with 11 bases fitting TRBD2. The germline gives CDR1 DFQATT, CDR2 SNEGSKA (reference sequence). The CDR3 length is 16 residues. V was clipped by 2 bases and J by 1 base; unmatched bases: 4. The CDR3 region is CSARLAGGVSYNEQFF. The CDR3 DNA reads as TGCAGTGCTAGACTAGCGGGAGGTGTTTCCTACAATGAGCAGTTCTTC.

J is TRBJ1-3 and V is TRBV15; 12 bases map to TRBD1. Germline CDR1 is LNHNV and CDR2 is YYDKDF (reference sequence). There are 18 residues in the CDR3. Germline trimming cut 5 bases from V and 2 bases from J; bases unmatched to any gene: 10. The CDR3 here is CATSESGTGGAPGNTIYF. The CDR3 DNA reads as TGTGCCACCAGCGAATCCGGGACAGGGGGCGCCCCTGGAAACACCATATATTTT. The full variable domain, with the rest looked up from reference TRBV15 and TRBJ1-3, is DAMVIQNPRYQVTQFGKPVTLSCSQTLNHNVMYWYQQKSSQAPKLLFHYYDKDFNNEADTPDNFQSRRPNTSFCFLDIRSPGLGDTAMYLCATSESGTGGAPGNTIYFGEGSWLTVV.

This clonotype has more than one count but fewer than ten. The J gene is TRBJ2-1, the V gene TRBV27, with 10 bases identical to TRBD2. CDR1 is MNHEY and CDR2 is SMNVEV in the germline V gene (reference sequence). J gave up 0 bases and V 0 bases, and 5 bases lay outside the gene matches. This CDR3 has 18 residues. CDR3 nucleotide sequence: TGTGCCAGCAGTTTATCGATGCTAGCGGGGGCCTCCTACAATGAGCAGTTCTTC. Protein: CASSLSMLAGASYNEQFF.

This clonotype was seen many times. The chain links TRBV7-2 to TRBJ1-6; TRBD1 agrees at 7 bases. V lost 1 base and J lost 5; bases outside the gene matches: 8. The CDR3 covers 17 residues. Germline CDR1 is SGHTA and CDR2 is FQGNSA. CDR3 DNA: TGTGCCAGCAGCTTAGGGCAGGGGGGGTCGAATAATTCACCCCTCCACTTT. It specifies CASSLGQGGSNNSPLHF.

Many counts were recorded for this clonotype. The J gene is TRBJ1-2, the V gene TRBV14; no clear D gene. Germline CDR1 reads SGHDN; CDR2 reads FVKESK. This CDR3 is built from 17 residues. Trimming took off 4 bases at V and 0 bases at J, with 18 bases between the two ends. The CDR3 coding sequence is TGTGCCAGCAGCCCTCATCCGGGTTACCAAGCTAACTATGGCTACACCTTC. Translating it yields CASSPHPGYQANYGYTF. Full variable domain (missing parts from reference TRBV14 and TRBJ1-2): EAGVTQFPSHSVIEKGQTVTLRCDPISGHDNLYWYRRVMGKEIKFLLHFVKESKQDESGMPNNRFLAERTGGTYSTLKVQPAELEDSGVYFCASSPHPGYQANYGYTFGSGTRLTVV.

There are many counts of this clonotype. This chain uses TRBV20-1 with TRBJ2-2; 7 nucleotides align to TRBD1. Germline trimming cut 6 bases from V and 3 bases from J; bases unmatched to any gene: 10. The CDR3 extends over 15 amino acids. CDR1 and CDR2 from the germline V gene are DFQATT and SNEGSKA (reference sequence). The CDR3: CSAKGQSGDTGELFF. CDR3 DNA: TGCAGTGCCAAGGGACAGTCAGGCGACACCGGGGAGCTGTTTTTT.

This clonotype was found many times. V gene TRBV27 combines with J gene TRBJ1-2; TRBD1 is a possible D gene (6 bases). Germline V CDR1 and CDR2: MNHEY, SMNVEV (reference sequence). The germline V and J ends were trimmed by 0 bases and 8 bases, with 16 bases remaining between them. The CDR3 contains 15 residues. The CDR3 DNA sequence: TGTGCCAGCAGTTTATCGAGGCAGGGCCAGGGGGGCTACACCTTC. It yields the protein CASSLSRQGQGGYTF.

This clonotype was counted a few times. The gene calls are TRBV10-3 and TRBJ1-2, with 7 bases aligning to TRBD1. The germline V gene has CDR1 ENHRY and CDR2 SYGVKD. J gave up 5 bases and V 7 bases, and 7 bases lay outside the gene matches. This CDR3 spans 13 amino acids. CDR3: CAITPGQSYGYTF. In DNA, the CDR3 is TGTGCCATCACTCCGGGACAGTCGTATGGCTACACCTTC.

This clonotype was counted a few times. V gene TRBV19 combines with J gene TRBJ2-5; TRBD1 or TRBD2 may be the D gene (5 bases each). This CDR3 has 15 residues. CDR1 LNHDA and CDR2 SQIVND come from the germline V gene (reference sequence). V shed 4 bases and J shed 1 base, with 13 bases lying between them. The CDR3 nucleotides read TGTGCCAGTAGTAAAGGGACCTGGATCCAAGAGACCCAGTACTTC. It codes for CASSKGTWIQETQYF.

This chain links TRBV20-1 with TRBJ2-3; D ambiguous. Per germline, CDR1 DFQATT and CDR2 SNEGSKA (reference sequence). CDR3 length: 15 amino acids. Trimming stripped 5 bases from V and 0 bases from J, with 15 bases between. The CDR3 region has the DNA TGCAGTGCTTTCGGACGGCGGCTGAGCACAGATACGCAGTATTTT. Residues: CSAFGRRLSTDTQYF.

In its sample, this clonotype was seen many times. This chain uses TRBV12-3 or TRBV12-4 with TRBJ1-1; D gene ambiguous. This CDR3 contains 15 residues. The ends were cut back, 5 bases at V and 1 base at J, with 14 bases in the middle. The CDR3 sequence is CASSKSGLRNTEAFF. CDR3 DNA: TGTGCCAGCAGTAAATCCGGACTTCGGAACACTGAAGCTTTCTTT.

CDR3 amino acids: CASSLIPVGGGEQFF. CDR3 nucleotides: TGTGCCAGCAGCTTAATTCCGGTTGGGGGTGGTGAGCAGTTCTTC. The chain joins TRBV7-6 to TRBJ2-1; D is tentatively TRBD1 or TRBD2 (5 bases each). Trimming shortened V by 2 bases and J by 9 bases, and 17 bases separated the two germline ends. The CDR3 contains 15 residues. CDR1 and CDR2 (germline): SGHVS, FNYEAQ.

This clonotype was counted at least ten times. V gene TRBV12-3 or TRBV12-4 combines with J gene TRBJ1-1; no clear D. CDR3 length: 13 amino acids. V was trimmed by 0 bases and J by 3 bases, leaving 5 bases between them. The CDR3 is CASSLALYTEAFF. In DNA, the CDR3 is TGTGCCAGCAGTTTAGCCTTGTACACTGAAGCTTTCTTT.

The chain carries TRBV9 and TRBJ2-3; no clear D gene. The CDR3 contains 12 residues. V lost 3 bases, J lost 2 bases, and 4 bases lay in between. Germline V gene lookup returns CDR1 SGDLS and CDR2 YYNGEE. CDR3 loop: CASSGHTDTQYF. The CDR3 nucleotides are TGTGCCAGCAGCGGACACACAGATACGCAGTATTTT.